One sample yielded the 12 T cell receptor beta chains listed below, sequenced in a study of high-grade serous ovarian cancer treatment subgroups. Tumor tissue was taken before any definitive surgery or chemotherapy was given. Measured with immunoSEQ multiplex PCR; TCRdb has only the in-frame clones, and not every one. The sample yields 4,500 or so clones, 75% to 85% seen once. Sequenced material: tumor tissue. These receptors originate from a human donor with high-grade serous ovarian cancer.

The chain uses TRBV30 and TRBJ1-2; unclear D gene. CDR1 is GTSNPN, CDR2 SVGIG, per germline (reference sequence). Deletions cut 0 bases from V and 6 bases from J, with 11 bases between. The CDR3 loop spans 13 amino acids. DNA of the CDR3: TGTGCCTGGAGTGTAACCTTCCCAAATGGCTACACCTTC. It yields the protein CAWSVTFPNGYTF.

The chain recombines TRBV5-6 with TRBJ1-3; D is undetermined. The germline V gene has CDR1 SGHDT and CDR2 YYEEEE. The V end lost 0 bases, the J end lost 1 base, and 5 bases lay between the germline ends. This CDR3 has 14 amino acids. The CDR3 sequence: CASSLGWSGNTIYF. The CDR3 DNA reads as TGTGCCAGCAGCTTGGGGTGGTCTGGAAACACCATATATTTT. Drawing the rest from reference TRBV5-6 and TRBJ1-3, the complete variable domain is DAGVTQSPTHLIKTRGQQVTLRCSPKSGHDTVSWYQQALGQGPQFIFQYYEEEERQRGNFPDRFSGHQFPNYSSELNVNALLLGDSALYLCASSLGWSGNTIYFGEGSWLTVV.

The chain carries TRBV28 and TRBJ1-5; D gene uncertain. The V end lost 5 bases, the J end lost 5 bases, and 19 bases lay between the germline ends. There are 16 residues in the CDR3. Germline assignment: CDR1 MDHEN and CDR2 SYDVKM. DNA for the CDR3: TGTGCCAGCAGTCGCCTTCTCCAGAGGGCAGATCAGCCCCAGCATTTT. Its translation: CASSRLLQRADQPQHF.

The chain recombines TRBV11-3 with TRBJ2-1; 10 bases fit TRBD2. Germline CDR1 and CDR2: SGHNT and YENEEA. This CDR3 contains 15 residues. The V and J ends lost 3 bases and 5 bases, in that order; junction bases with no gene match: 4. CDR3 protein: CASSLGLASDNEQFF. The CDR3 bases are TGTGCCAGCAGCTTGGGACTAGCGAGCGACAATGAGCAGTTCTTC.

CDR3 nucleotide sequence: TGCGCCAGCAGCACAGACGACAGGGGGAGCTACACCTTC. Translating gives CASSTDDRGSYTF. The chain recombines TRBV5-1 with TRBJ1-2, with 9 bases aligning to TRBD1. V shed 4 bases and J 9 bases; nucleotides not matched to a gene: 7. The length of the CDR3 is 13 residues. Germline CDR1 and CDR2: SGHRS and YFSETQ.

This rearrangement joins TRBV5-1 to TRBJ2-5; 8 nucleotides agree with TRBD1. Germline V gene sequence: CDR1 SGHRS, CDR2 YFSETQ. The V and J ends lost 4 bases and 3 bases, in that order; junction bases with no gene match: 11. This CDR3 has 16 residues. This CDR3 is CASSARPTGEEETQYF. In DNA, the CDR3 is TGCGCCAGCAGCGCCCGACCGACAGGGGAAGAAGAGACCCAGTACTTC.

V is TRBV27 and J is TRBJ1-4; D is possibly TRBD1 (5 bases). Trimming cost V 6 bases and J 7 bases, with 15 bases left between them. Germline V lookup: CDR1 MNHEY, CDR2 SMNVEV (reference sequence). The CDR3 runs 14 residues. CDR3 amino acids: CASRSWGEVEKLFF. The CDR3 DNA reads TGTGCCAGCAGAAGTTGGGGGGAGGTTGAAAAACTGTTTTTT.

This clone has just a few counts. J is TRBJ2-7 and V is TRBV27; possible D gene TRBD2, 6 bases. The germline gives CDR1 MNHEY, CDR2 SMNVEV (reference sequence). V dropped 3 bases and J dropped 6 bases, with 15 bases sitting between them. The CDR3 is made up of 14 amino acids. CDR3 sequence: CASSLHPGVGEQYF. The CDR3 DNA is TGTGCCAGCAGTTTGCATCCGGGGGTCGGCGAGCAGTACTTC.

The chain employs TRBV30 and TRBJ1-2; D might be TRBD1 (6 bases). The V gene's germline CDR1 is GTSNPN and CDR2 SVGIG (reference sequence). This CDR3 has 12 amino acids. V lost 4 bases and J lost 4, with 10 bases in between. CDR3 residues: CAWMRGSYGYTF. In DNA, the CDR3 is TGTGCCTGGATGAGGGGGTCCTATGGCTACACCTTC.

The chain carries TRBV11-2 and TRBJ2-3; possible D gene TRBD2, 5 bases. V shed 5 bases and J shed 0 bases, with 12 bases lying between them. Germline V CDR1 and CDR2: SGHAT, FQNNGV. The CDR3 is 15 amino acids. This CDR3 is CASSLGRTSTDTQYF. CDR3 in DNA: TGTGCCAGCAGCCTCGGACGGACTAGCACAGATACGCAGTATTTT. Full variable domain (outside the CDR3, taken from reference TRBV11-2 and TRBJ2-3): EAGVAQSPRYKIIEKRQSVAFWCNPISGHATLYWYQQILGQGPKLLIQFQNNGVVDDSQLPKDRFSAERLKGVDSTLKIQPAKLEDSAVYLCASSLGRTSTDTQYFGPGTRLTVL.

In its sample, this clone was seen a few times. The chain joins TRBV11-2 to TRBJ2-3, with TRBD2 matching 7 bases. Germline CDR1 reads SGHAT; CDR2 reads FQNNGV. CDR3 length: 13 residues. V shed 5 bases, J shed 6 bases, and the junction held 5 bases outside the gene matches. In nucleotides, the CDR3 is TGTGCCAGCAGCCCGGGGGGTTTCGATACGCAGTATTTT. It yields the protein CASSPGGFDTQYF.

This clone was recorded a few times. The chain couples TRBV18 to TRBJ1-2; D call uncertain. Germline CDR1 reads KGHSH; CDR2 reads LQKENI. The CDR3 runs to 16 residues. Trimming took 2 bases from V and 6 from J, leaving 19 bases between them. CDR3 coding DNA: TGTGCCAGCTCACCAATGGGCCCAACGGGGAGGGATGGCTACACCTTC. It codes for CASSPMGPTGRDGYTF.